This T cell receptor (beta chain) was found in a study of cytomegalovirus exposure and HLA in healthy donors. The junction had 8 bases not matched to a gene; V was cut back by 3 bases and J by 8 bases. This CDR3 contains 15 residues. The germline CDR1 and CDR2 sequences are MRHNA and SNTAGT. The primer mix had 60 Vbeta and 13 Jbeta primers. Method: immunoSEQ multiplex PCR; TCRdb's copy keeps in-frame clones and lacks some. The sample includes about 190,000 clones, over 80% of them seen just once. The V and J genes are TRBV6-4 and TRBJ2-1; 9 bases align to TRBD1. The receptor was derived from a man younger than 40 in good health and CMV-seronegative. Input material: PBMCs. CDR3: CASSEGGQGLDEQFF. The DNA for the CDR3 is TGTGCCAGCAGTGAAGGGGGACAGGGTTTGGATGAGCAGTTCTTC.